The 20 T cell receptor beta chains below were found in one sample sequenced in a study of blood T cell repertoires in COVID-19. Sequencing was performed with immunoSEQ multiplex PCR; in TCRdb, only in-frame clones are kept and a portion is missing. In the table there are some 400,000 clones, 70% to 90% of which are singletons. Sequencing was carried out using peripheral blood. These receptor sequences come from a woman aged 25 to 39 with COVID-19, enrolled during active disease.

The J gene is TRBJ2-1, the V gene TRBV24-1; 12 positions match TRBD2. Germline V lookup: CDR1 KGHDR, CDR2 SFDVKD. The CDR3 is made up of 16 amino acids. J gave up 7 bases and V 2 bases, and 5 bases lay outside the gene matches. CDR3 DNA sequence: TGTGCCACCAGTGATTCTCCTAGCGGGAGGGGGAATGAGCAGTTCTTC. Its protein product is CATSDSPSGRGNEQFF.

This clone has only one observation. The rearrangement joins TRBV5-4 to TRBJ2-5, with a possible D match to TRBD1 (5 bases). Germline values: CDR1 SGHNT, CDR2 YYREEE (reference sequence). This CDR3 comprises 16 residues. V was pared by 0 bases and J by 0 bases, with 12 bases between. The CDR3 sequence: CASSLDGHAYQETQYF. The CDR3 DNA follows: TGTGCCAGCAGCTTGGATGGACACGCGTACCAAGAGACCCAGTACTTC.

The gene calls are TRBV6-4 and TRBJ2-3, with 7 bases identical to TRBD1. After removal of 2 bases from V and 2 bases from J, the junction contained 1 base not matched to a gene. The CDR3 totals 14 residues. Germline CDR1 reads MRHNA; CDR2 reads SNTAGT. The chain's CDR3 is CASSDGQATDTQYF. CDR3 DNA sequence: TGTGCCAGCAGTGACGGACAGGCCACAGATACGCAGTATTTT.

The chain joins TRBV3-1 (or the pseudogene TRBV3-2) to TRBJ1-1; 7 nucleotides line up with TRBD1. CDR1 is LGHDT and CDR2 is YNNKEL in the germline V gene (reference sequence). The CDR3 length is 13 residues. V lost 2 bases and J lost 5; bases outside the gene matches: 2. CDR3 residues: CASSQRGPTEAFF. DNA for the CDR3: TGTGCCAGCAGCCAAAGGGGGCCTACTGAAGCTTTCTTT.

CDR3 amino acids: CACPPGTMNTEAFF. CDR3 sequence (DNA): TGTGCCTGTCCCCCCGGGACAATGAACACTGAAGCTTTCTTT. The chain uses TRBV30 and TRBJ1-1; D may be TRBD1 (6 bases). V was shortened by 6 bases and J by 0 bases, with 14 bases between the two germline ends. Germline V CDR1 and CDR2: GTSNPN, SVGIG (reference sequence). The CDR3 runs to 14 residues.

This sequence joins TRBV7-6 and TRBJ2-7; 14 bases are a match to TRBD2. J lost 2 bases, V lost 2 bases, and 2 bases had no gene match. CDR1 and CDR2 (germline): SGHVS, FNYEAQ. The CDR3 is 16 residues long. CDR3 amino acids: CASSLRTSGRPYEQYF. The DNA for the CDR3 is TGTGCCAGCAGCTTAAGGACTAGCGGGAGGCCCTACGAGCAGTACTTC.

The chain combines TRBV5-1 with TRBJ2-7; TRBD1 matches 7 bases. The CDR3 sequence is 14 residues long. The germline CDR1 and CDR2 sequences are SGHRS and YFSETQ. With 2 bases clipped from V and 2 bases from J, the junction kept 4 bases outside the gene matches. The CDR3 here is CASSLGDRAYEQYF. As DNA, the CDR3 is TGCGCCAGCAGCTTAGGGGACAGAGCCTACGAGCAGTACTTC.

The CDR3 region has the DNA TGCGCCAGCAGCTATGGACAGGGTCCAGATACGCAGTATTTT. This encodes CASSYGQGPDTQYF. The chain combines TRBV5-1 with TRBJ2-3; TRBD1 matches 8 bases. The trim removed 3 bases at V and 4 bases at J, leaving 4 bases unmatched. This CDR3 has 14 amino acids. Germline V lookup: CDR1 SGHRS, CDR2 YFSETQ.

This clone came up a few times. The chain carries TRBV20-1 and TRBJ2-1; TRBD2 matches 9 bases. Germline V CDR1 and CDR2: DFQATT, SNEGSKA (reference sequence). The CDR3 is 14 residues long. V gave up 3 bases and J gave up 6 bases; unmatched junction bases: 6. CDR3 protein: CSASGGRVPNEQFF. The CDR3 bases are TGCAGTGCTAGTGGCGGGAGGGTCCCCAATGAGCAGTTCTTC.

The chain employs TRBV3-1 (or the pseudogene TRBV3-2) and TRBJ1-4, with 8 bases fitting TRBD1. The CDR3 is made up of 14 amino acids. CDR1 LGHDT and CDR2 YNNKEL come from the germline V gene (reference sequence). V shed 4 bases, J shed 3 bases, and the junction held 1 base outside the gene matches. The CDR3 DNA reads TGTGCCAGCAGCCGGGACAGGTCTAATGAAAAACTGTTTTTT. It is translated as CASSRDRSNEKLFF.

In this sample, this clone turned up once. This rearrangement joins TRBV19 to TRBJ2-2; 11 positions match TRBD2. CDR1 LNHDA and CDR2 SQIVND come from the germline V gene (reference sequence). The V gene end was trimmed by 4 bases and the J gene end by 9 bases; junction bases not matched to a gene: 16. There are 18 residues in the CDR3. CDR3 sequence (DNA): TGTGCCAGTAGTACCACCAACGGACCTAGCGGGAGGAACCGGGAGCTGTTTTTT. It translates to CASSTTNGPSGRNRELFF. Full variable domain (remainder filled in from reference TRBV19 and TRBJ2-2): DGGITQSPKYLFRKEGQNVTLSCEQNLNHDAMYWYRQDPGQGLRLIYYSQIVNDFQKGDIAEGYSVSREKKESFPLTVTSAQKNPTAFYLCASSTTNGPSGRNRELFFGEGSRLTVL.

The rearrangement links TRBV7-6 to TRBJ1-4, with D perhaps TRBD1 (5 bases). The V end was cut by 2 bases, the J end by 8 bases, with 15 bases between. Germline CDR1 is SGHVS and CDR2 is FNYEAQ. The CDR3 extends over 15 amino acids. CDR3 sequence: CASSLTEGPGEKLFF. Here the CDR3 DNA reads TGTGCCAGCAGCTTAACGGAAGGCCCAGGGGAAAAACTGTTTTTT.

The V gene is TRBV28, the J gene TRBJ2-7; 7 bases fit TRBD2. Trimming took 7 bases from V and 2 from J; bases not matched to a gene: 11. Germline CDR1 and CDR2: MDHEN and SYDVKM. The CDR3 sequence is 15 residues long. The CDR3: CASIPGGEGTYEQYF. CDR3 sequence (DNA): TGTGCCAGCATTCCTGGCGGGGAGGGTACCTACGAGCAGTACTTC. Variable domain in full (rest from reference TRBV28 and TRBJ2-7): DVKVTQSSRYLVKRTGEKVFLECVQDMDHENMFWYRQDPGLGLRLIYFSYDVKMKEKGDIPEGYSVSREKKERFSLILESASTNQTSMYLCASIPGGEGTYEQYFGPGTRLTVT.

This chain connects TRBV11-2 to TRBJ2-7, with TRBD1 matching 12 bases. The germline gives CDR1 SGHAT, CDR2 FQNNGV. This CDR3 comprises 15 residues. Germline trimming cut 7 bases from V and 3 bases from J; bases unmatched to any gene: 7. CDR3 amino acids: CASTERDRGLYEQYF. In DNA form, the CDR3 reads TGTGCCAGCACCGAACGGGACAGGGGGCTCTACGAGCAGTACTTC.

The gene calls are TRBV11-2 and TRBJ2-2; 8 nucleotides align to TRBD2. CDR3 length: 14 residues. Per the germline V gene, CDR1 is SGHAT and CDR2 is FQNNGV. V shed 2 bases, J shed 5 bases, and the junction held 1 base outside the gene matches. The CDR3 DNA is TGTGCCAGCAGCTTAAAGCGGGAGACCGGGGAGCTGTTTTTT. Residues: CASSLKRETGELFF.

The gene calls are TRBV10-2 and TRBJ2-3; TRBD1 matches 7 bases. With V trimmed by 9 bases and J by 0 bases, 18 bases remained unmatched. The CDR3 has 18 amino acids. Germline V gene sequence: CDR1 WSHSY, CDR2 SAAADI. In DNA form, the CDR3 reads TGCGCCAGAGGGGGCAGACGCGCCAATACCTCTAGCACAGATACGCAGTATTTT. Protein: CARGGRRANTSSTDTQYF.

The gene calls are TRBV19 and TRBJ2-7; D possibly corresponds to TRBD1 (6 bases). Germline CDR1 is LNHDA and CDR2 is SQIVND (reference sequence). Trimming left V 6 bases short and J 3 bases short, with 18 bases between. There are 15 residues in the CDR3. In nucleotides, the CDR3 is TGTGCCAGTAGCCCCGCAGGGGCTTTTGGCTACGAGCAGTACTTC. Translation gives CASSPAGAFGYEQYF.

This rearrangement joins TRBV19 to TRBJ2-2; D gene unclear. CDR3 length: 13 residues. Per the germline V gene, CDR1 is LNHDA and CDR2 is SQIVND (reference sequence). Trimming took off 6 bases at V and 7 bases at J, with 12 bases between the two ends. CDR3 loop: CASRTRAGGELFF. The CDR3 nucleotides read TGTGCCAGTAGAACCCGTGCAGGCGGGGAGCTGTTTTTT.

The gene calls are TRBV6-2 or TRBV6-3 and TRBJ2-7, with 7 bases matching TRBD2. The CDR3 runs 14 residues. Germline V gene data show CDR1 as MNHEY and CDR2 as SVGEGT. V lost 4 bases, J lost 3 bases, and 6 bases stayed unmatched. CDR3 protein: CASSWAGANYEQYF. The CDR3 DNA is TGTGCCAGCAGTTGGGCGGGAGCAAACTACGAGCAGTACTTC.

In its sample, this clone was seen a few times. This chain links TRBV3-1 (or the pseudogene TRBV3-2) with TRBJ1-4, with a tentative D call TRBD1 (5 bases). V lost 0 bases to trimming and J lost 8 bases, with 16 bases between them. CDR1 LGHDT and CDR2 YNNKEL come from the germline V gene (reference sequence). The CDR3 sequence is 16 residues long. CDR3 DNA: TGTGCCAGCAGCCAAGACGGCAGGGTGATAAACGAAAAACTGTTTTTT. Translation gives CASSQDGRVINEKLFF.